This T cell receptor beta chain was sequenced for a study of CD8+CD57+ T cells in acquired aplastic anemia. Concerning this clonotype: It may be a read error: a sequence one base away is much more abundant.

The CDR3 is made up of 16 amino acids. V was pared by 4 bases and J by 4 bases, with 17 bases between. Germline CDR1 and CDR2: SGHRS and YFSETQ. Genomic DNA, the template, was used for profiling of the TCR beta VDJ and CDR3. TCRdb reprocessed the reads via MiXCR and lists one record per CDR3 protein. The profile shows roughly 420,000 distinct CDR3 sequences, roughly 64% of them singletons. The chain uses TRBV5-1 and TRBJ2-2; TRBD1 or TRBD2 may be the D gene (5 bases each). The TCR originated in a human donor in good health, serving as a control. Specimen: sorted CD4+, CD8+, or CD8+CD57+ T cells (not recorded which) from PBMCs. The DNA for the CDR3 is TGCGCCAGCAGCGAGGGACCCCCTCAATGCACCGGGGAGCTGTTTTTT. Encoded protein: CASSEGPPQCTGELFF.